A single sample is the source of the 17 T cell receptor beta chains below, sequenced in a study of T cells in Graves' hyperthyroidism and ophthalmopathy. TCR beta CDR3 regions were amplified from RNA transcripts. Primed by the HTBI set, a first-round RT-PCR was run on the TCR CDR3. From the multiplex PCR reads, TCRdb called clonotypes with MiXCR, one entry per CDR3 protein. This sample has 300,000 to 400,000 distinct CDR3 sequences, with 21% found just once. The source material was blood. All receptors come from a woman in her 50s with Graves' hyperthyroidism.

This clonotype was counted at least ten times. The V call is TRBV27, the J call TRBJ1-1, with D possibly TRBD1 on 6 matching bases. Between the trimmed V and J ends, which lost 5 bases and 3 bases, there was a span of 16 bases. CDR3 size: 15 residues. Per the germline V gene, CDR1 is MNHEY and CDR2 is SMNVEV (reference sequence). CDR3 nucleotide sequence: TGTGCCAGCAGTCGACGGCCGGGGGGCGACACTGAAGCTTTCTTT. It is translated as CASSRRPGGDTEAFF.

In its sample, this clonotype was seen a few times. The J gene is TRBJ1-6, the V gene TRBV6-6, with D unresolved. Trimming cost V 0 bases and J 0 bases, with 6 bases left between them. In germline, CDR1 is MNHNY, CDR2 SVGAGI (reference sequence). The CDR3 has 16 residues. The CDR3 is CASSYSTASYNSPLHF. The CDR3 DNA sequence: TGTGCCAGCAGTTACTCGACTGCCTCCTATAATTCACCCCTCCACTTT.

Only a few counts were recorded for this clonotype. The V call is TRBV6-1, the J call TRBJ1-3; TRBD1 might be the D (5 bases). V shed 5 bases and J shed 1 base, with 12 bases lying between them. The CDR3 covers 15 residues. From germline, CDR1 is MNHNS and CDR2 SASEGT. Here the CDR3 DNA reads TGTGCCAGCAGTCCACTCCAGGGTTCTGGAAACACCATATATTTT. Protein sequence: CASSPLQGSGNTIYF.

In its sample, this clonotype was seen a few times. V and J are TRBV30 and TRBJ1-2; 7 bases fit TRBD1. The germline CDR1 and CDR2 sequences are GTSNPN and SVGIG (reference sequence). The J segment lost 4 bases and the V segment lost 1 base, leaving 3 bases of the junction unmatched. This CDR3 contains 13 residues. CDR3 loop: CAWSETGPYGYTF. CDR3 sequence (DNA): TGTGCCTGGAGTGAGACAGGGCCCTATGGCTACACCTTC.

This rearrangement joins TRBV29-1 to TRBJ2-1; D remains ambiguous. The CDR3 runs to 13 residues. Germline CDR1 and CDR2: SQVTM and ANQGSEA. Trimming shortened V by 7 bases and J by 3 bases, and 13 bases separated the two germline ends. The CDR3 bases are TGCAGCGCCGTACCCCTAATCTACAATGAGCAGTTCTTC. This sequence encodes CSAVPLIYNEQFF.

This clonotype has only one observation. The rearrangement uses TRBV28 and TRBJ1-6; no clear D gene. Germline lookup yields CDR1 MDHEN and CDR2 SYDVKM. The CDR3 spans 18 residues. The V and J ends lost 5 bases and 5 bases respectively, with 22 bases between them. The CDR3 sequence: CASSPGDGLPHNNSPLHF. CDR3 DNA sequence: TGTGCCAGCAGTCCAGGAGACGGTTTACCCCACAATAATTCACCCCTCCACTTT.

There are many counts of this clonotype. The V call is TRBV11-2, the J call TRBJ1-1; tentative D call: TRBD1 (6 bases). Trimming left V 5 bases short and J 6 bases short, with 22 bases between. The CDR3 extends over 16 amino acids. Germline V gene data show CDR1 as SGHAT and CDR2 as FQNNGV. DNA for the CDR3: TGTGCCAGCAGCGACTCCACAGGGAAAGCGTCGGCTGAAGCTTTCTTT. Translated, it gives CASSDSTGKASAEAFF.

This clonotype appeared many times. The gene calls are TRBV24-1 and TRBJ2-7; D is perhaps TRBD1 or TRBD2 (5 bases each). Germline lookup yields CDR1 KGHDR and CDR2 SFDVKD. CDR3 length equals 16 residues. V dropped 4 bases and J dropped 3 bases, with 18 bases sitting between them. The CDR3 bases are TGTGCCACCAGTGACAACCATCCCGGGACCCACTACGAGCAGTACTTC. This gives the protein CATSDNHPGTHYEQYF.

This clonotype has just a few counts. The CDR3 region has the DNA TGCGCCAGCAGCCAACAGGGGATTAATGCCGGGGAGCTGTTTTTT. This encodes CASSQQGINAGELFF. The chain employs TRBV5-1 and TRBJ2-2; TRBD1 matches 7 bases. The CDR3 runs to 15 residues. Per the germline V gene, CDR1 is SGHRS and CDR2 is YFSETQ. Trimming removed 4 bases from V and 6 bases from J; junction bases left unmatched: 9.

This clonotype was seen once. DNA of the CDR3: TGTGCCTGTGAAGACTCCTACGAGCAGTACTTC. Translation: CACEDSYEQYF. The chain links TRBV30 to TRBJ2-7; D remains ambiguous. V was trimmed by 6 bases and J by 0 bases, leaving 6 bases between them. Germline assignment: CDR1 GTSNPN and CDR2 SVGIG (reference sequence). This CDR3 has 11 residues.

This clonotype was detected a few times. This sequence joins TRBV20-1 and TRBJ2-7; the D is unclear. The length of the CDR3 is 10 residues. Germline CDR1 reads DFQATT; CDR2 reads SNEGSKA (reference sequence). The V end lost 6 bases, the J end lost 2 bases, and 5 bases lay between the germline ends. Here the CDR3 reads CSAGPYEQYF. The CDR3, as DNA: TGCAGTGCCGGCCCCTACGAGCAGTACTTC.

This clonotype was seen repeatedly, ten times or more. The CDR3 here is CASITGGLTNEKLFF. The CDR3 bases are TGTGCCAGCATCACAGGGGGTTTAACTAATGAAAAACTGTTTTTT. The rearrangement joins TRBV28 to TRBJ1-4; TRBD1 matches 8 bases. V gave up 7 bases and J gave up 1 base; unmatched junction bases: 5. There are 15 residues in the CDR3. The V gene's germline CDR1 is MDHEN and CDR2 SYDVKM.

This rearrangement joins TRBV28 to TRBJ1-2; 7 bases map to TRBD1. The CDR3 extends over 13 amino acids. In germline, CDR1 is MDHEN, CDR2 SYDVKM. Germline trimming cut 4 bases from V and 6 bases from J; bases unmatched to any gene: 5. Written as DNA, the CDR3 is TGTGCCAGCAGTTCGTACAGGGGCAATGGCTACACCTTC. Translating it yields CASSSYRGNGYTF.

The table lists this clonotype with many counts. The chain recombines TRBV11-2 with TRBJ2-7; D might be TRBD1 (5 bases). Germline lookup yields CDR1 SGHAT and CDR2 FQNNGV. The CDR3 has 13 amino acids. Trimming cost V 2 bases and J 5 bases, with 10 bases left between them. The CDR3 sequence is CASSLQGFNEQYF. In DNA form, the CDR3 reads TGTGCCAGCAGCTTACAGGGATTCAACGAGCAGTACTTC.

This clonotype was seen many times. V and J are TRBV27 and TRBJ2-7; TRBD2 matches 14 bases. The germline gives CDR1 MNHEY, CDR2 SMNVEV (reference sequence). V shed 7 bases and J 6 bases; nucleotides not matched to a gene: 2. The CDR3 totals 13 residues. In nucleotides, the CDR3 is TGTGCCAGCACGGGACTAGCGGGAGTCGAGCAGTACTTC. This sequence encodes CASTGLAGVEQYF.

This clonotype was recorded at least ten times. The chain uses TRBV30 and TRBJ2-5; D is undetermined. Trimming took 3 bases from V and 5 from J, leaving 4 bases between them. The V gene's germline CDR1 is GTSNPN and CDR2 SVGIG (reference sequence). The CDR3 is 10 amino acids. CDR3: CAWRRETQYF. CDR3 nucleotides: TGTGCCTGGAGGAGGGAGACCCAGTACTTC.

A few counts support this clonotype. This CDR3 is CASSTGENTEAFF. DNA for the CDR3: TGTGCCAGTAGCACCGGCGAGAACACTGAAGCTTTCTTT. The chain combines TRBV19 with TRBJ1-1, with no clear D. Trimming cost V 6 bases and J 1 base, with 9 bases left between them. Germline CDR1 and CDR2: LNHDA and SQIVND (reference sequence). CDR3 length: 13 residues.